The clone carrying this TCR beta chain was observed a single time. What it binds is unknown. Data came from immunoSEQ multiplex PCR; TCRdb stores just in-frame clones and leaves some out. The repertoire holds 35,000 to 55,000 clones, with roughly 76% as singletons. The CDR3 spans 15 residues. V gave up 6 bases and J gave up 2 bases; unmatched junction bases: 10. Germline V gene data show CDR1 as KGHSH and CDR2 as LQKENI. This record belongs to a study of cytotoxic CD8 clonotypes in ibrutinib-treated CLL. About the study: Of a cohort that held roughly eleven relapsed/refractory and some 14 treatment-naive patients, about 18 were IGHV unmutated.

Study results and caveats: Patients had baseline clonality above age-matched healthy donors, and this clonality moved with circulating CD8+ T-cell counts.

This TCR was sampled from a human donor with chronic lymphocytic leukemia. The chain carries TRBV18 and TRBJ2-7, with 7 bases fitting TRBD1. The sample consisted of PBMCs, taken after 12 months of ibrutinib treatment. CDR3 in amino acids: CASSRTGTDPYEQYF. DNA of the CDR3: TGTGCCAGCTCTAGGACCGGGACAGACCCCTACGAGCAGTACTTC.